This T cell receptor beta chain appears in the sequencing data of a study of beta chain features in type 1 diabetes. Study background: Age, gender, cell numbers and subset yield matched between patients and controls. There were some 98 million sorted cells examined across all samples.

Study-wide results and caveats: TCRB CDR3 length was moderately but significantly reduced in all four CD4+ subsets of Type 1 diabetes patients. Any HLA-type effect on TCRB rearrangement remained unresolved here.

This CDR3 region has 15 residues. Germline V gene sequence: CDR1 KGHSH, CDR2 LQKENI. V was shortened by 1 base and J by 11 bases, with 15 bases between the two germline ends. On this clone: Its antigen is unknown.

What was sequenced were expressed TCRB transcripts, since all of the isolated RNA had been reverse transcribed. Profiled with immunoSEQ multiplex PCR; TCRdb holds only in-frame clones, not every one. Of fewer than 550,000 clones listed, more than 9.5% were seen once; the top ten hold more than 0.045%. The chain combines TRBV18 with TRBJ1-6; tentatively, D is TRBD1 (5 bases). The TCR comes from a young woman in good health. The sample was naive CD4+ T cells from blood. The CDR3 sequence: CASSPRWGTEAPLHF. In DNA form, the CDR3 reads TGTGCCAGCTCACCACGTTGGGGGACGGAAGCACCCCTCCACTTT.